A single sample is the source of the 13 T cell receptor beta chains below, sequenced in a study of cytomegalovirus exposure and HLA in healthy donors. Both 60 Vbeta primers and 13 Jbeta primers went into the PCR. The method was immunoSEQ multiplex PCR; TCRdb's version includes in-frame clones alone and lacks a portion of them. The repertoire includes about 120,000 clones, roughly 9% of them detected once, and less than 4% sits in the top ten. Sequenced material: PBMCs. These receptors originate from a man aged 30 to 39 in good health and CMV-seronegative.

V gene TRBV12-5 combines with J gene TRBJ1-6; D gene uncertain. The CDR3 contains 12 residues. The V end lost 1 base, the J end lost 13 bases, and 8 bases lay between the germline ends. CDR1 LGHNT and CDR2 FRNRAP come from the germline V gene. In nucleotides, the CDR3 is TGTGCTAGTGGTTTGGCCATCATTCCCCTCCACTTT. Residues: CASGLAIIPLHF.

V and J are TRBV29-1 and TRBJ1-2, with D unclear. The V end was cut by 1 base, the J end by 5 bases, with 11 bases between. Germline CDR1 is SQVTM and CDR2 is ANQGSEA. The CDR3 totals 13 residues. The CDR3 here is CSVEGAGMYGYTF. The CDR3, as DNA: TGCAGCGTTGAAGGGGCCGGGATGTATGGCTACACCTTC.

This clone was observed a few times. The rearrangement uses TRBV4-1 and TRBJ1-6; the D gene is possibly TRBD1 (5 bases). V gave up 1 base and J gave up 6 bases, with 10 bases separating them. CDR1 MGHRA and CDR2 YSYEKL come from the germline V gene. CDR3 size: 15 residues. The CDR3 is CASSQGIQANSPLHF. The CDR3 nucleotides read TGCGCCAGCAGCCAAGGAATACAGGCTAATTCACCCCTCCACTTT.

CDR3 in amino acids: CASSLGGAGRDEQFF. The CDR3 coding sequence is TGTGCCAGCAGCTTAGGGGGGGCTGGGAGGGATGAGCAGTTCTTC. The chain is built from TRBV7-2 and TRBJ2-1; a weak D match, TRBD2 (7 bases). Between the trimmed V and J ends, which lost 1 base and 8 bases, there was a span of 15 bases. The length of the CDR3 is 15 residues. Germline values: CDR1 SGHTA, CDR2 FQGNSA.

In this sample, this clone turned up a few times. The rearrangement joins TRBV7-3 to TRBJ2-6; 7 positions match TRBD2. CDR1 and CDR2 (germline): SGHTA, FQGTGA. The length of the CDR3 is 17 residues. J lost 0 bases, V lost 1 base, and 3 bases had no gene match. The CDR3 reads CASSLRAGNSGANVLTF. CDR3 sequence (DNA): TGTGCCAGCAGCTTAAGAGCGGGGAACTCTGGGGCCAACGTCCTGACTTTC.

J is TRBJ1-6 and V is TRBV5-1, with TRBD1 matching over 8 bases. The germline CDR1 and CDR2 sequences are SGHRS and YFSETQ. The V and J ends lost 0 bases and 8 bases, in that order; junction bases with no gene match: 4. This CDR3 spans 15 amino acids. CDR3 amino acids: CASSLGAGGDSPLHF. CDR3 nucleotide sequence: TGCGCCAGCAGCTTGGGGGCAGGGGGCGATTCACCCCTCCACTTT.

This sequence joins TRBV18 and TRBJ2-5; 7 bases agree with TRBD1. Germline CDR1 reads KGHSH; CDR2 reads LQKENI. Germline trimming cut 2 bases from V and 1 base from J; bases unmatched to any gene: 13. The CDR3 loop spans 18 amino acids. The CDR3, as DNA: TGTGCCAGCTCACCAGGCCTTAGGGCAGGGGGTCTCCAAGAGACCCAGTACTTC. Translating gives CASSPGLRAGGLQETQYF.

This clone was counted between two and nine times. The chain is built from TRBV19 and TRBJ1-5; D is perhaps TRBD1 (5 bases). The V end lost 4 bases, the J end lost 0 bases, and 10 bases lay between the germline ends. CDR1 is LNHDA and CDR2 is SQIVND in the germline V gene (reference sequence). CDR3 size: 15 residues. CDR3 amino acids: CASSSRTSSNQPQHF. The CDR3 nucleotides are TGTGCCAGTAGTAGCCGGACAAGTAGCAATCAGCCCCAGCATTTT.

This clone has just a few counts. This chain joins TRBV7-2 and TRBJ2-1; 7 bases match TRBD1. The J segment lost 12 bases and the V segment lost 1 base, leaving 9 bases of the junction unmatched. Germline loops: CDR1 SGHTA, CDR2 FQGNSA. The CDR3 runs 14 residues. Here the CDR3 reads CASSLGGQAMGQFF. The CDR3 DNA is TGTGCCAGCAGCTTAGGCGGACAGGCCATGGGGCAGTTCTTC.

V usage is TRBV28 and J usage is TRBJ1-2; 9 positions agree with TRBD1. With V trimmed by 6 bases and J by 6 bases, 5 bases remained unmatched. Per germline, CDR1 MDHEN and CDR2 SYDVKM. The CDR3 is made up of 13 amino acids. DNA of the CDR3: TGTGCCAGCAGGGAACAGGGGGCACATGGCTACACCTTC. Translation gives CASREQGAHGYTF.

With regard to this clone: The same CDR3 can be traced to other DNA sequences in this sample. The chain carries TRBV28 and TRBJ1-1, with D possibly being TRBD1 (5 bases). V dropped 6 bases and J dropped 8 bases, with 10 bases sitting between them. The CDR3 length is 11 residues. Germline values: CDR1 MDHEN, CDR2 SYDVKM. This CDR3 is CASRTTGEAFF. CDR3 DNA: TGTGCCAGCAGAACAACAGGAGAAGCTTTCTTT.

CDR3 bases: TGTGCCAGCTCGTCCAACCTAGCGGGAGCCGGTGAGCAGTACTTC. Translation: CASSSNLAGAGEQYF. The V gene is TRBV18, the J gene TRBJ2-7; 10 bases are shared with TRBD2. CDR3 size: 15 residues. From germline, CDR1 is KGHSH and CDR2 LQKENI. Germline trimming cut 6 bases from V and 7 bases from J; bases unmatched to any gene: 12.

The V gene is TRBV7-6, the J gene TRBJ2-1; TRBD1 aligns across 8 bases. After removal of 5 bases from V and 9 bases from J, the junction contained 9 bases not matched to a gene. Looked up from germline, CDR1 is SGHVS and CDR2 is FNYEAQ. The CDR3 spans 14 residues. The CDR3 sequence is CASSNPQGVGEQFF. The CDR3 bases are TGTGCCAGCAGCAATCCACAGGGGGTGGGTGAGCAGTTCTTC.